This T cell receptor (beta chain) was profiled in a study of T cells in Graves' hyperthyroidism and ophthalmopathy. Germline V gene lookup returns CDR1 SGHRS and CDR2 YFSETQ. V was pared by 4 bases and J by 3 bases, with 6 bases of the junction left unmatched. The CDR3 has 14 amino acids. Amplified TCR beta CDR3 regions came from RNA transcripts. The HTBI set primed first-round TCR CDR3 RT-PCR. TCRdb reprocessed the multiplex PCR reads via MiXCR and lists one record per CDR3 protein. The table records about 150,000 distinct CDR3 sequences, roughly a fifth of them present only once. Hyperthyroidism had been newly diagnosed in patients aged 18 to 65, and its duration was under 2 months.

The genes are TRBV5-1 and TRBJ1-2; TRBD1 agrees at 7 bases. The sequenced material came from blood. The receptor was derived from a woman aged 45 to 65 with Graves' hyperthyroidism that later progressed to Graves' ophthalmopathy. Here the CDR3 reads CASSLGQHDYGYTF. The CDR3 DNA sequence: TGCGCCAGCAGCCTGGGACAGCATGACTATGGCTACACCTTC.